The rows below give T cell receptor beta chains drawn from one sample of a study of T cells after yellow fever vaccination. In TCRdb, the 5' RACE reads were re-called with MiXCR into one record per CDR3 protein. The table has some 240,000 distinct CDR3 sequences, about 5.2% seen once. The material was CD4+ T cells sorted from PBMCs, obtained on the day of the yellow fever booster vaccination. These receptors were collected from a man between 18 and 29 years old who received the YFV17D yellow fever vaccine. The CDR3 runs from the conserved cysteine through the conserved F or W. The order of the fields is J gene, V gene, D gene, CDR3 protein. The D gene is left open where the match is weak.

J gene: TRBJ2-1; V gene: TRBV11-2; D gene: .; CDR3 protein: CASSLEGRNYNEQFF
J gene: TRBJ2-1; V gene: TRBV5-4; D gene: .; CDR3 protein: CASSLALVGIYNEQFF
J gene: TRBJ1-5; V gene: TRBV6-1; D gene: TRBD1; CDR3 protein: CASSGDRGLQPQHF
J gene: TRBJ2-1; V gene: TRBV3-1; D gene: .; CDR3 protein: CASSQGPGESYNEQFF
J gene: TRBJ2-3; V gene: TRBV6-6; D gene: .; CDR3 protein: CASSYRASTRDTQYF
J gene: TRBJ2-1; V gene: TRBV5-1; D gene: TRBD2; CDR3 protein: CASSRGTSGGAHDEQFF
J gene: TRBJ2-2; V gene: TRBV12-3/TRBV12-4; D gene: TRBD2; CDR3 protein: CASSLRLLRGAPGTGELFF
J gene: TRBJ2-6; V gene: TRBV18; D gene: .; CDR3 protein: CASSRPLPTMRRSGANVLTF
J gene: TRBJ1-5; V gene: TRBV6-2/TRBV6-3; D gene: .; CDR3 protein: CASSYFSNQPQHF
J gene: TRBJ2-3; V gene: TRBV3-1; D gene: .; CDR3 protein: CASSRTGASTDTQYF
J gene: TRBJ2-3; V gene: TRBV5-4; D gene: .; CDR3 protein: CASTPQGQSSTDTQYF
J gene: TRBJ1-2; V gene: TRBV24-1; D gene: .; CDR3 protein: CATSDGRLSYTF
J gene: TRBJ1-1; V gene: TRBV10-3; D gene: .; CDR3 protein: CAISDRGGAVTEAFF
J gene: TRBJ1-1; V gene: TRBV5-1; D gene: .; CDR3 protein: CASGVLRNTEAFF
J gene: TRBJ2-7; V gene: TRBV30; D gene: .; CDR3 protein: CAWSGPSGPAYEQYF
J gene: TRBJ1-3; V gene: TRBV20-1; D gene: .; CDR3 protein: CSARIGGNTIYF
J gene: TRBJ1-2; V gene: TRBV2; D gene: .; CDR3 protein: CASGENNYGYTF
J gene: TRBJ2-3; V gene: TRBV4-2; D gene: .; CDR3 protein: CASSRFTDTQYF
J gene: TRBJ1-2; V gene: TRBV5-1; D gene: TRBD1; CDR3 protein: CASSALTTGAVRGYTF
J gene: TRBJ1-6; V gene: TRBV5-1; D gene: .; CDR3 protein: CASSLGQPSSPLHF
J gene: TRBJ1-1; V gene: TRBV12-3/TRBV12-4; D gene: TRBD1; CDR3 protein: CASSWDRANTEAFF
J gene: TRBJ1-4; V gene: TRBV6-6; D gene: TRBD1; CDR3 protein: CASSYPRTGGSEKLFF
J gene: TRBJ1-1; V gene: TRBV5-4; D gene: .; CDR3 protein: CASSLVARTANTEAFF
J gene: TRBJ2-5; V gene: TRBV20-1; D gene: .; CDR3 protein: CSAVTSGGVETQYF
J gene: TRBJ1-4; V gene: TRBV29-1; D gene: .; CDR3 protein: CSVGGRVKNEKLFF
J gene: TRBJ2-1; V gene: TRBV4-1; D gene: .; CDR3 protein: CASSQGPLGGLGEQFF
J gene: TRBJ2-4; V gene: TRBV7-2; D gene: .; CDR3 protein: CASSLIGQVAKNIQYF
J gene: TRBJ2-4; V gene: TRBV4-3; D gene: .; CDR3 protein: CASSPRVGGGGIQYF
J gene: TRBJ1-5; V gene: TRBV10-3; D gene: TRBD1; CDR3 protein: CAISESGDRVNQPQHF
J gene: TRBJ2-5; V gene: TRBV9; D gene: TRBD2; CDR3 protein: CASSVDPAGGQETQYF